Sequencing of this T cell receptor beta chain was carried out in a study of T cells in localized non-small cell lung cancer. CDR3 length: 17 residues. The V and J ends lost 5 bases and 8 bases, in that order; junction bases with no gene match: 14. Germline V gene lookup returns CDR1 SEHNR and CDR2 FQNEAQ (reference sequence). Study findings and constraints: In adjacent lung appeared a median around 57 of the top 100 tumor clones. Uninvolved adjacent lung showed higher T cell clonality than tumor. Sequence data derive from only one tumor region, so heterogeneity remains possible.

Sequenced by immunoSEQ multiplex PCR; TCRdb stores in-frame clones only, minus some. The repertoire has about 70,000 clones, 85% to 90% of them found once; the top ten carry around a fifth. As concerns this clone: Its target is unknown.

The receptor comes from a male donor aged 60 or over with stage III squamous cell lung carcinoma. This specimen consisted of peripheral blood, obtained before any cancer treatment. The J gene is TRBJ2-1, the V gene TRBV7-9, with 11 bases fitting TRBD2. In nucleotides, the CDR3 is TGTGCCAGCAGCGCGGCCACTAGCGGGGGTAGGATCGATGAGCAGTTCTTC. Translated: CASSAATSGGRIDEQFF.